This is a list of T cell receptor beta chains from one sample in a study of cytomegalovirus exposure and HLA in healthy donors. TCRdb keeps only in-frame clones here, not all; method: immunoSEQ multiplex PCR. The sample has 110,000 to 150,000 clones, about 84% seen once. Sequencing input: PBMCs. These receptors all stem from a male donor in good health and CMV-seronegative. CDR3s include the opening cysteine and the closing phenylalanine or tryptophan. A D gene is named only where the DNA matches it firmly. The size field is filled for only some rows; it gives once, few, many or a size class.

-	TRBV15	-	TRBJ1-4	CATSPTTTNEKLFF	TGTGCCACCAGCCCGACAACAACTAATGAAAAACTGTTTTTT
-	TRBV19	TRBD2	TRBJ2-1	CASSTSGRGYNEQFF	TGTGCCAGTAGTACGAGCGGGAGAGGCTACAATGAGCAGTTCTTC
-	TRBV7-8	-	TRBJ2-1	CASSFRDSSYNEQFF	TGTGCCAGCAGCTTCCGGGACTCCTCCTACAATGAGCAGTTCTTC
-	TRBV28	TRBD1	TRBJ2-1	CASSPRDRGYNEQFF	TGTGCCAGCAGCCCCCGGGACAGGGGCTACAATGAGCAGTTCTTC
-	TRBV5-4	TRBD2	TRBJ2-7	CASSQMGISSGIPQYF	TGTGCCAGCAGCCAGATGGGTATCTCCAGCGGGATTCCGCAGTACTTC
once	TRBV19	-	TRBJ2-7	CATQVGAYEQYF	TGTGCCACTCAAGTCGGGGCCTACGAGCAGTACTTC
-	TRBV5-8	-	TRBJ1-5	CASSLAYNQPQHF	TGTGCCAGCAGCTTGGCCTACAATCAGCCCCAGCATTTT
-	TRBV7-6	TRBD1	TRBJ1-1	CASSLGGRGANTEAFF	TGTGCCAGCAGCTTAGGAGGCAGGGGGGCGAACACTGAAGCTTTCTTT
-	TRBV6-1	TRBD1	TRBJ2-7	CASSGQGDEQYF	TGTGCCAGCAGTGGACAGGGTGACGAGCAGTACTTC
once	TRBV5-1	TRBD2	TRBJ2-7	CASSPGGNEQYF	TGCGCCAGCAGCCCGGGGGGGAACGAGCAGTACTTC
-	TRBV7-2	-	TRBJ2-2	CASSLDQGRRTGELFF	TGTGCCAGCAGCTTAGACCAGGGGCGCAGAACCGGGGAGCTGTTTTTT
once	TRBV9	-	TRBJ2-1	CASSREGVNEQFF	TGTGCCAGCAGCAGGGAGGGGGTCAATGAGCAGTTCTTC
-	TRBV7-3	-	TRBJ2-2	CASSQKPGTSSTGELFF	TGTGCCAGCAGCCAAAAACCCGGGACAAGCAGCACCGGGGAGCTGTTTTTT
once	TRBV5-1	TRBD2	TRBJ2-1	CASRLAGGSSYNEQFF	TGCGCCAGCAGATTAGCGGGGGGTAGCTCCTACAATGAGCAGTTCTTC
-	TRBV7-2	TRBD1	TRBJ2-1	CASSFYGQAAYNEQFF	TGTGCCAGCAGCTTTTACGGACAGGCCGCCTACAATGAGCAGTTCTTC
once	TRBV7-9	TRBD1	TRBJ2-6	CASSIRGQGFSGANVLTF	TGTGCCAGCAGCATCCGAGGACAGGGCTTCTCTGGGGCCAACGTCCTGACTTTC
-	TRBV6-1	TRBD1	TRBJ1-2	CASIPGTGRNYGYTF	TGTGCCAGCATTCCCGGGACAGGGAGGAACTATGGCTACACCTTC
-	TRBV2	-	TRBJ1-1	CASSAGLNTEAFF	TGTGCCAGCAGTGCAGGGCTGAACACTGAAGCTTTCTTT
-	TRBV6-5	TRBD1	TRBJ1-1	CASSGTGTEAFF	TGTGCCAGCAGTGGGACAGGAACTGAAGCTTTCTTT
-	TRBV28	-	TRBJ1-1	CASSIRQHEAFF	TGTGCCAGCAGCATACGACAGCACGAAGCTTTCTTT
-	TRBV19	-	TRBJ1-5	CASSIEQGRSNQPQHF	TGTGCCAGTAGTATTGAACAGGGTAGGAGCAATCAGCCCCAGCATTTT
-	TRBV29-1	-	TRBJ2-7	CSVSEDWNSYEQYF	TGCAGCGTGTCCGAGGACTGGAACTCCTACGAGCAGTACTTC
-	TRBV7-8	-	TRBJ1-5	CASSLAGEWDQPQHF	TGTGCCAGCAGCTTAGCCGGGGAGTGGGATCAGCCCCAGCATTTT
-	TRBV7-2	-	TRBJ2-2	CASSSWTAYTGELFF	TGTGCCAGCAGCTCCTGGACAGCATACACCGGGGAGCTGTTTTTT
-	TRBV14	-	TRBJ2-2	CASSLYRNTGELFF	TGTGCCAGCAGCCTCTACAGGAACACCGGGGAGCTGTTTTTT
-	TRBV5-1	TRBD1	TRBJ2-7	CASRRAGGMNEQYF	TGCGCCAGCCGGCGGGCAGGGGGCATGAACGAGCAGTACTTC
-	TRBV2	-	TRBJ1-2	CASRRDTNYGYTF	TGTGCCAGCAGGAGGGACACAAACTATGGCTACACCTTC
-	TRBV7-9	TRBD2	TRBJ2-3	CASSSRLAGGPTDTQYF	TGTGCCAGCAGCTCCAGACTAGCGGGAGGTCCCACAGATACGCAGTATTTT
-	TRBV7-7	TRBD2	TRBJ2-5	CASSPTRLRSGTSEETQYF	TGTGCCAGCAGCCCTACCCGTCTACGGTCCGGGACTAGCGAAGAGACCCAGTACTTC
-	TRBV2	-	TRBJ1-2	CASSPDTVGYTF	TGTGCCAGCAGTCCTGACACGGTAGGCTACACCTTC
-	TRBV13	TRBD1	TRBJ2-5	CASSTRDRGQETQYF	TGTGCCAGCAGCACCCGGGACAGGGGACAAGAGACCCAGTACTTC
-	TRBV18	-	TRBJ1-3	CASSTNWGSENTIYF	TGTGCCAGCTCAACCAACTGGGGCTCTGAAAACACCATATATTTT
-	TRBV4-1	-	TRBJ2-2	CASRSQSGELFF	TGCGCCAGCAGATCCCAATCCGGGGAGCTGTTTTTT
-	TRBV7-9	TRBD1	TRBJ2-7	CSSSARTGTYEQYF	TGTTCCAGCAGCGCCCGGACAGGCACCTACGAGCAGTACTTC
-	TRBV18	-	TRBJ2-1	CASSPSRSNEQFF	TGTGCCAGCTCACCGTCTAGGTCTAATGAGCAGTTCTTC
few	TRBV18	TRBD1	TRBJ2-3	CASSTTGGSDTQYF	TGTGCCAGCTCAACTACAGGGGGGTCAGATACGCAGTATTTT
-	TRBV5-1	TRBD2	TRBJ2-1	CASSYTGTSLKLTYNEQFF	TGCGCCAGCAGTTATACCGGGACTAGCCTAAAACTCACCTACAATGAGCAGTTCTTC
-	TRBV5-5	-	TRBJ1-1	CASSPQGHGTEAFF	TGTGCCAGCAGCCCGCAGGGGCATGGAACTGAAGCTTTCTTT
-	TRBV18	TRBD2	TRBJ2-3	CASSLRTSRGPTDTQYF	TGTGCCAGCTCACTTCGGACTAGCAGGGGCCCGACAGATACGCAGTATTTT
-	TRBV18	-	TRBJ1-6	CASSPLEGTYNSPLHF	TGTGCCAGCTCACCATTGGAGGGTACCTATAATTCACCCCTCCACTTT
-	TRBV27	-	TRBJ2-1	CASSLQDGSGNEQFF	TGTGCCAGCAGCCTCCAGGACGGGAGCGGGAATGAGCAGTTCTTC
-	TRBV6-1	TRBD2	TRBJ2-3	CASSEGLAGGSTDTQYF	TGTGCCAGCAGTGAAGGCCTAGCGGGGGGTAGCACAGATACGCAGTATTTT
-	TRBV19	TRBD2	TRBJ2-3	CASSLLSQRGTDTQYF	TGTGCCAGTAGTCTTCTTTCCCAGCGGGGGACAGATACGCAGTATTTT
-	TRBV7-9	TRBD1	TRBJ2-7	CASSRWDSSRGYEQYF	TGTGCCAGCAGCAGATGGGACAGCTCGAGGGGCTACGAGCAGTACTTC
few	TRBV5-1	-	TRBJ2-5	CASSLYPQEQETQYF	TGCGCCAGCAGCTTATACCCACAGGAGCAAGAGACCCAGTACTTC
-	TRBV2	-	TRBJ1-3	CASSDRNTIYF	TGTGCCAGCAGTGACAGAAACACCATATATTTT
-	TRBV19	-	TRBJ1-2	CASSITSESYGYTF	TGTGCCAGTAGTATAACGTCAGAATCCTATGGCTACACCTTC
-	TRBV9	TRBD1	TRBJ1-2	CASSVWDSPNCTF	TGTGCCAGCAGCGTATGGGACAGTCCTAATTGCACCTTC
once	TRBV30	TRBD2	TRBJ2-5	CAWTVGWGGSRQETQYF	TGTGCCTGGACCGTAGGTTGGGGCGGGAGTCGTCAAGAGACCCAGTACTTC
-	TRBV28	-	TRBJ1-2	CASSSRTVSF	TGTGCCAGCAGTTCTCGGACAGTTTCCTTC
-	TRBV6-6	-	TRBJ1-6	CASSREGPYNSPLHF	TGTGCCAGCAGTCGGGAGGGCCCCTATAATTCACCCCTCCACTTT
-	TRBV5-8	-	TRBJ2-2	CASSFPQTTGELFF	TGTGCCAGCAGCTTCCCACAGACCACCGGGGAGCTGTTTTTT
-	TRBV10-1	-	TRBJ1-2	CASSESTAGNGYTF	TGCGCCAGCAGTGAGTCGACCGCGGGGAATGGCTACACCTTC
-	TRBV6-5	TRBD1	TRBJ1-2	CASSWDRTGQPYGYTF	TGTGCCAGCAGTTGGGATAGGACAGGACAACCCTATGGCTACACCTTC
-	TRBV4-3	TRBD2	TRBJ2-3	CASSQDGAGGESDTQYF	TGCGCCAGCAGCCAAGATGGGGCGGGAGGGGAGTCAGATACGCAGTATTTT
-	TRBV10-3	-	TRBJ2-5	CAISESRSGNPQETQYF	TGTGCCATCAGTGAGTCGAGATCCGGTAATCCTCAAGAGACCCAGTACTTC
-	TRBV7-2	-	TRBJ2-3	CASSLICCVRPPDTQYF	TGTGCCAGCAGCTTAATCTGCTGCGTCCGCCCCCCAGATACGCAGTATTTT
-	TRBV2	-	TRBJ1-5	CASSDLLGGNQPQHF	TGTGCCAGCAGTGATCTATTAGGAGGCAATCAGCCCCAGCATTTT